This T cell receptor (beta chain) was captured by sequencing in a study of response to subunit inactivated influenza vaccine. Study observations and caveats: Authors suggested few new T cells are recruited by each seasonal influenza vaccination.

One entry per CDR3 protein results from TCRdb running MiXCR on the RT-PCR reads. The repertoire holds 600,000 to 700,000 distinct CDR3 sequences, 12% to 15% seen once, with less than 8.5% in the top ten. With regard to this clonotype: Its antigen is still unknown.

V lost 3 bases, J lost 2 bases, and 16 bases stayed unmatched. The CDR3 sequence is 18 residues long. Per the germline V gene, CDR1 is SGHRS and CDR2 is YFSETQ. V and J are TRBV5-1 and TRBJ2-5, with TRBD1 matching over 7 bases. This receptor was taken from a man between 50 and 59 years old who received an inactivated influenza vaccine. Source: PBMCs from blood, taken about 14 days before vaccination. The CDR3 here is CASSSFPGTEYKQETQYF. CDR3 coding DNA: TGCGCCAGCAGCTCGTTCCCCGGGACAGAATATAAGCAAGAGACCCAGTACTTC.